This T cell receptor beta chain was documented in a study of blood T cell repertoires in COVID-19. Produced via immunoSEQ multiplex PCR; TCRdb's table is partial and in-frame only. The sample yields 150,000 to 200,000 clones, 81% seen once. Seattle's cohort entered during active infection and was followed longitudinally. Germline CDR1 MNHEY, CDR2 SMNVEV (reference sequence). There are 14 residues in the CDR3. V was shortened by 3 bases and J by 2 bases, with 8 bases between the two germline ends. The specimen was peripheral blood. This TCR came from a woman of 80 years or more with COVID-19, enrolled during active disease. This chain uses TRBV27 with TRBJ2-1; D unresolved. The CDR3 reads CASSLKRPYNEQFF. CDR3 DNA sequence: TGTGCCAGCAGTTTGAAGCGTCCCTACAATGAGCAGTTCTTC.